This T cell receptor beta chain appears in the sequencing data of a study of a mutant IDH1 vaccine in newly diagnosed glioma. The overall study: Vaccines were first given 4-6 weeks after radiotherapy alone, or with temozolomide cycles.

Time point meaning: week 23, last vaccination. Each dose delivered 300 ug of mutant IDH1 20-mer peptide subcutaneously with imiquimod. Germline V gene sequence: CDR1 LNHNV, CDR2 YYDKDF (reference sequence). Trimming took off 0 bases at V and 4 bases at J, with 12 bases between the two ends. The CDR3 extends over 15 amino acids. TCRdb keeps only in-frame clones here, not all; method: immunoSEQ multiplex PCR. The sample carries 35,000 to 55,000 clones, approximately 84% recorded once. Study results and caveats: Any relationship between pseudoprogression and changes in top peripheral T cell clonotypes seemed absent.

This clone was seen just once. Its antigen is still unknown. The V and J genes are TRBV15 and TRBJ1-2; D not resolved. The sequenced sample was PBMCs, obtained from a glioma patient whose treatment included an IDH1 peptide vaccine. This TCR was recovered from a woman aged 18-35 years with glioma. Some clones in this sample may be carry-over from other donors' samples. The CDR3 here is CATSREDGLLYGYTF. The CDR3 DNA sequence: TGTGCCACCAGCAGAGAGGATGGACTGCTCTATGGCTACACCTTC.